The 8 T cell receptor beta chains listed next were all sequenced from one sample in a study of regulatory T cells in long-lasting Graves disease. As for time point: newly diagnosed GD, antithyroid drugs for less than 3 months. Making the TCR library involved RNA that had been extracted from PBMCs. For TCR beta, libraries came from iRepertoire HTBI primers and Arm-PCR of CDR3 regions. TCRdb called the multiplex PCR reads again in MiXCR, with one record for every CDR3 protein. The data contain 400,000 to 450,000 distinct CDR3 sequences, 15% of them seen just once; the ten biggest clones take up over 15%. This sample was also put to use in a study of T cells in Graves' hyperthyroidism and ophthalmopathy.

The source material was peripheral blood mononuclear cells (PBMCs), sampled at new diagnosis, from a patient treated with antithyroid drugs. The receptors were gathered from a woman in her twenties or thirties with Graves disease.

There are a few counts of this clonotype. The chain has TRBV7-9 and TRBJ1-2; perhaps TRBD1 as D (5 bases). The V and J ends lost 5 bases and 0 bases respectively, with 19 bases between them. This CDR3 has 17 residues. Germline assignment: CDR1 SEHNR and CDR2 FQNEAQ (reference sequence). The CDR3 spells CASSRRSTGLTNYGYTF. The CDR3 DNA sequence: TGTGCCAGCAGCCGAAGGTCTACAGGACTAACTAACTATGGCTACACCTTC.

This clonotype has just a few counts. The chain uses TRBV20-1 and TRBJ1-5, with 7 bases fitting TRBD1. Germline-derived CDR1 and CDR2 are DFQATT and SNEGSKA (reference sequence). Trimming removed 2 bases from V and 5 bases from J; junction bases left unmatched: 6. This CDR3 has 14 residues. CDR3 DNA: TGCAGTGCTAGACCCGACAGGGCTTATCAGCCCCAGCATTTT. Protein product: CSARPDRAYQPQHF.

This chain joins TRBV6-1 and TRBJ2-5; D uncertain. The germline CDR1 and CDR2 sequences are MNHNS and SASEGT. V gave up 2 bases and J gave up 7 bases, with 5 bases separating them. The CDR3 covers 11 residues. The CDR3 spells CASSEMRTQYF. The DNA of the CDR3 is TGTGCCAGCAGTGAAATGAGGACCCAGTACTTC.

This clonotype was recorded only once. A far larger clone is off by one base, so a read error is likely. DNA of the CDR3: TGTGCCTGGAGTGTCGCGGGCGAGCAGTACTTC. It codes for CAWSVAGEQYF. V gene TRBV30 combines with J gene TRBJ2-3; possibly TRBD2 for D (5 bases). With the DNA end fitting TRBJ2-7 better, the J assignment may be wrong. CDR1 and CDR2 from the germline V gene are GTSNPN and SVGIG (reference sequence). The CDR3 has 11 residues.

The chain's CDR3 is CASSQEGQQFYGYTF. The CDR3 coding sequence is TGTGCCAGCAGCCAAGAGGGACAGCAGTTTTATGGCTACACCTTC. This rearrangement joins TRBV14 to TRBJ1-2; TRBD1 agrees at 7 bases. Losses at the gene ends were 0 bases for V and 5 bases for J; bases not matched to a gene: 6. This CDR3 has 15 residues. The germline CDR1 and CDR2 sequences are SGHDN and FVKESK.

This clonotype occurred many times. The chain is built from TRBV11-2 and TRBJ1-2; D uncertain. Germline values: CDR1 SGHAT, CDR2 FQNNGV. The CDR3 spans 15 residues. The V end was cut by 0 bases, the J end by 5 bases, with 13 bases between. The CDR3 DNA reads as TGTGCCAGCAGCTTAGATGCGGGCGGGCTGTATGGCTACACCTTC. Translation gives CASSLDAGGLYGYTF.

This clonotype came up many times. In DNA form, the CDR3 reads TGTGCCAGCAGTTTTAGCCCTGGCACTGAAGCTTTCTTT. Translating it yields CASSFSPGTEAFF. The chain employs TRBV12-3 or TRBV12-4 and TRBJ1-1; D gene uncertain. V was trimmed by 3 bases and J by 4 bases, leaving 9 bases between them. The CDR3 covers 13 residues.

This clonotype was counted ten times or more. This chain joins TRBV11-3 and TRBJ1-3; D unclear. Trimming shortened V by 4 bases and J by 0 bases, and 10 bases separated the two germline ends. Germline assignment: CDR1 SGHNT and CDR2 YENEEA. The CDR3 has 15 residues. The chain's CDR3 is CASSSNSDSGNTIYF. DNA for the CDR3: TGTGCCAGCAGCTCCAACAGTGACTCTGGAAACACCATATATTTT.